This T cell receptor (beta chain) originates from a study of cytomegalovirus exposure and HLA in healthy donors (dated by TCRdb to the late 2010s). Regarding the complete study: An earlier analysis of approximately 640 of the donors reported roughly 270 Gb of sequence data and 117 million unique TCR beta sequences from about 179 million T cells. About 320 gigabases of sequencing data and 70 million to 100 million unique TCR sequences were included in an early release covering several hundred HLA-typed donors. Of the 300 to 500 genotyped donors, less than 85% were placed in the genetic ancestry cluster associated with self-reported Caucasian donors. The study aimed to test whether signatures of past pathogen exposure could be identified by cataloging public T cell receptors. The study profiled the T cell repertoires of 500 to 800 subjects by immunosequencing and related them to cytomegalovirus serostatus. A separate validation cohort of roughly 120 different subjects was used in addition to the approximately 670-subject first cohort. To predict cytomegalovirus infection status, the study combined high-throughput TCR immunosequencing, statistical association of individual TCRs with disease status, and machine learning. In a later analysis, previously published TCR beta repertoires from several hundred donors were re-analyzed and high-resolution HLA genotyping was added so that TCR occurrence patterns could be studied. Rather than using new phenotypic data, the later analysis identified candidate immune exposures from TCR beta sequences and from how often those sequences occurred across donors. To decide whether each TCR beta V gene segment behaved as functional or pseudogenic, an earlier analysis of approximately 600 of the donors relied on high-throughput TCR beta sequencing. Alongside the repertoire data, information on donor age, sex, ethnicity and CMV serostatus was compiled. A later genetic analysis took genome-wide SNP genotypes for about 55% of the 666 donors and used that subset as a discovery cohort. Every discovery cohort repertoire had been produced on one sequencing platform. HLA typing covered class I and class II loci at four-digit resolution. The number of typed donors differed by locus: about 620-640 for A, B, C, DRB1 and DQB1; 500 to 550 for DQA1; approximately 610 for DPA1; and some 450 for DPB1. About 5 DR-DQ haplotypes were handled as single units for association and clustering, since linkage in the cohort was strong. Across under 500 genotyped donors of the cohort, an average of roughly 200,000 unique TCR beta nucleotide sequences per donor were sequenced, and approximately 17% of those sequences were non-productive. Overall study results and their limits: Because counts were too low, approximately 18 rarely observed V segments, including chromosome 9 orphons, were excluded from the earlier analysis of a few hundred of the donors. Correlated functional status among segregating V segments might reflect linkage disequilibrium, but an unknown experimental factor could not be ruled out. According to a later analysis, parvovirus B19, influenza, CMV and Epstein-Barr virus appeared linked to several top co-occurrence clusters. It was suggested by the authors that the approach could potentially be generalized to other disease states and immunological phenotypes. A total of roughly 160 TCR beta chains were listed by the study as associated with cytomegalovirus. For the cohort, immune exposure information was limited to CMV serostatus. According to a later analysis, most CMV-associated TCR beta chains appeared to be HLA-restricted, and the HLA associations seemed to be driven largely by CMV exposure. Because some donors lacked HLA typing at each locus, the association tests relied only on the typed subset. Assigning TCR associations to individual alleles was difficult when HLA alleles, especially DR and DQ, strongly co-occurred. In both the original and validation cohorts, the classifier was reported to diagnose cytomegalovirus status with high specificity and sensitivity. According to a later analysis, TCR association rates differed among HLA loci, with DRB1 alleles showing the most associated TCRs and HLA-C alleles showing the fewest. A further reported finding was that TCR beta sequences accurately predicted the HLA-A and HLA-B alleles for most subjects in the first cohort. Specific HLA alleles were associated with more than 15,000 TCR beta sequences at a false discovery rate of 0.05 in a later analysis. A later genetic analysis associated a missense DCLRE1C variant with V-gene and J-gene trimming of TCR beta chains, and an independent cohort replicated the association. In an earlier analysis of some 500 of the donors, most TCR beta V segments appeared in productive rearrangements about 87% or about 30% of the time, broadly matching IMGT annotations. According to a later genetic analysis, donors in an Asian-associated ancestry cluster had fewer N-insertions in productive TCRs than the roughly 670-donor mean. A cluster of highly shared sequence variants was judged likely to be a technical artifact of the sequencing pipeline. The cohort was sequenced for TCR beta chains only, and without alpha or paired-chain data the features that could be detected were limited. Most TCR sequences were observed very rarely across donors, whereas some public TCRs were present in many individuals. In a later analysis, HLA-associated TCR beta chains were found to be more clonally expanded and to have lower generation probabilities than equally common non-associated chains. Presence/absence analyses assumed roughly uniform sequencing depth across donors, an assumption that may not hold. The 87-base-pair reads could not distinguish some IMGT-functional V segments, including TRBV6-2 and TRBV6-3, so those segments were excluded. A few of the identified cytomegalovirus-associated TCR beta chains were confirmed in vitro to be specific for cytomegalovirus antigens.

The protocol used for the library was the immunoSEQ multiplex PCR assay. A mixture of 60 forward primers for TCR Vbeta segments and 13 reverse primers for TCR Jbeta segments was used in the multiplex PCR. A multiplex PCR assay on genomic DNA amplified the CDR3 region of rearranged TCR beta genes. Amplified TCR beta libraries were sequenced as 87-base-pair reads on the Illumina HiSeq System. On the authors' methods: A later analysis counted approximately 84 million unique TCR beta chains across the 666 repertoires, and 9.5 million to 11 million of these chains were shared by at least two donors. Raw reads were error-corrected and collapsed into unique sequences with a nearest-neighbor algorithm that merged closely related sequences to remove PCR and sequencing errors. V, D and J gene segments were assigned by aligning CDR3 sequences to IMGT reference sequences. Each retained sequence needed at least a six-nucleotide match to both a V gene segment and a J gene segment. Rearrangements were classified as productive when the CDR3 lacked stop codons and remained in frame with V and J, and all other rearrangements were classified as non-productive. Following IMGT convention, CDR3 was defined as the stretch from the second conserved V-encoded cysteine up to the conserved J-encoded phenylalanine. The earlier analysis of about 590 of the donors excluded sequences that lacked an unambiguous match to a single V gene segment. In an earlier analysis of approximately 550 of the donors, V segments were called functional above 56.7% productive rearrangements and were called segregating when the between-donor standard deviation exceeded 5%. A statistical classification framework was developed to diagnose cytomegalovirus status using the catalog of TCR beta chain sequences. V and J gene assignment, in a later analysis, came from comparing TCR nucleotide sequences with IMGT/GENE-DB human TR gene sequences. The TCRdist pipeline was used in a later analysis to assign CDR3 sequences and most-parsimonious VDJ recombination scenarios. A later analysis defined each TCR beta chain by its CDR3 amino acid sequence plus V-gene family, and excluded reads lacking a unique V-gene family. A later analysis removed several hundred highly shared, low-generation-probability nucleotide sequences to deal with suspected cross-contamination and a sequencing artifact. For each public chain, a later analysis derived a clonal expansion index from normalized ranks of inferred template counts within each repertoire. In a later analysis, generation probabilities were computed using a VDJ recombination model fitted to out-of-frame rearrangements, and the results were checked against IGoR. Hypergeometric tests were used in a later analysis to score TCR-TCR, TCR-HLA and TCR-CMV co-occurrence, with a repertoire-size bias correction applied to the TCR pairs. To estimate false discovery rates, a later analysis permuted the HLA or CMV assignments 20 times. A later analysis grouped co-occurring TCRs with DBSCAN, adding TCRdist sequence similarity when clustering within HLA-allele-positive subsets. For co-occurrence clustering, repertoires with fewer than 30,000 or more than 120,000 public chains were excluded, along with about five repertoires with anomalous nucleotide sharing. In its TCRdb copy, this immuneACCESS table keeps in-frame sequences only and misses some clones. Where compared with another copy, unresolved V genes explain less than half of these, and the others have no known cause. The V and J calls and clone size are taken from that table; D and trimming were inferred from the DNA. The sample includes roughly 180,000 clones, with about 82% observed a single time. 0.77% of the sample goes to the ten largest clones.

Notes on this clone: Which antigen it targets is not known. Per-base qualities were not stored, and no clone one base away is much larger.

The cohort consisted of some 670 healthy bone marrow donors. Cohort members were all nominally healthy when sampled, although unrecorded immune exposures were likely present. The donor tested CMV seronegative and was one of the 352 seronegative cohort members. A peripheral blood sample was provided by each donor, and peripheral blood mononuclear cells were used for TCR beta sequencing. Genomic DNA extraction from the blood cell samples was performed with the Qiagen DNeasy Blood Extraction Kit. From the cysteine up to the phenylalanine, the CDR3 has a length of 16 residues. Only the CDR3 part of the read is kept: 48 bases, read in frame from the first base. The junction carries 17 bases between V and J, which are trimmed by 2 bases and 6 bases respectively. CDR1 and CDR2, looked up from the germline V gene, are SGDLS and YYNGEE.

The chain joins TRBV9 to TRBJ2-2; the D gene is possibly TRBD2, with 6 bases matching. The TCR comes from a woman between 18 and 30 years old in good health and CMV-seronegative. Input material: PBMCs. The DNA reads as follows: TGTGCCAGCAGCGTGGCTCCCGGGGGAAAAGCCGGGGAGCTGTTTTTT. Its protein is CASSVAPGGKAGELFF.